This T cell receptor beta chain originates from a study of blood T cell repertoires in COVID-19. Study overall: Specimens from acute and convalescent COVID-19 originated in the United States, Italy and Spain. T cells, B-cell-depleted T cells, or PBMCs provided the cDNA or gDNA that served as material.

This table comes from immunoSEQ multiplex PCR, and its TCRdb copy is limited to in-frame clones, with some not included. The table includes hundreds of thousands of clones, roughly 87% detected once. Germline V gene lookup returns CDR1 PRHDT and CDR2 FYEKMQ (reference sequence). Unmatched junction bases numbered 7, after V lost 5 bases and J lost 15 bases. The CDR3 is 11 amino acids. This rearrangement joins TRBV13 to TRBJ2-1; 7 bases are a match to TRBD2. Sequenced material: peripheral blood. The sequence was obtained from a man younger than 35 with active or convalescent COVID-19. The CDR3 region has the DNA TGTGCCAGCAGCCTTGGACTAGAACGGTTCTTC. It codes for CASSLGLERFF.